The clone carrying this T cell receptor beta chain was recorded a few times. The source of the sample is a study of T cell changes during pregnancy in multiple sclerosis. Assay: immunoSEQ multiplex PCR; the TCRdb copy retains only in-frame clones and omits some. The table shows about 42,000 clones, with around 92% occurring only once. The CDR3 has 13 amino acids. Germline CDR1 is SNHLY and CDR2 is FYNNEI. V lost 6 bases and J lost 3; bases outside the gene matches: 3. The sample was CD4+ T cells from peripheral blood mononuclear cells, taken in the second trimester of pregnancy. This receptor was identified in a female donor in good health, enrolled as a control in a pregnancy study. V and J are TRBV2 and TRBJ1-1; 8 positions agree with TRBD1. CDR3 protein: CASRETGDTEAFF. In nucleotides, the CDR3 is TGTGCCAGCAGGGAGACAGGGGACACTGAAGCTTTCTTT.